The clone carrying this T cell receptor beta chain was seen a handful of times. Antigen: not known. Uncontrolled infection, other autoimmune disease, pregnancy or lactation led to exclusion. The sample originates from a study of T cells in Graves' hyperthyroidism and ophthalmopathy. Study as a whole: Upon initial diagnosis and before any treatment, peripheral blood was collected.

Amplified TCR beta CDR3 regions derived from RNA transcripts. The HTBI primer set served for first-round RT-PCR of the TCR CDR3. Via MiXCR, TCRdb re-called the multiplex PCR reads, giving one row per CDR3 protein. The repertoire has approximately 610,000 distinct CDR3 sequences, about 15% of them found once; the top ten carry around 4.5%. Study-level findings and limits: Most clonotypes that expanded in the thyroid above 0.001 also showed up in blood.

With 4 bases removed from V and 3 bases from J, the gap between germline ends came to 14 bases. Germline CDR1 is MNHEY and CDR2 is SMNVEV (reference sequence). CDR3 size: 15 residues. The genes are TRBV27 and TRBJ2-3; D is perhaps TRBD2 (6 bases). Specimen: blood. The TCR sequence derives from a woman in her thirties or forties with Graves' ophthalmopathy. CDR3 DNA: TGTGCCAGCAGTTCCGTCGGTGGGGGGACAGATACGCAGTATTTT. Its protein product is CASSSVGGGTDTQYF.